Following are 19 T cell receptor beta chains from one sample sequenced in a study of T cell responses to AZD1222 COVID-19 vaccine. Only in-frame clones appear in the TCRdb table, and some are missing; sequencing was by immunoSEQ multiplex PCR. This sample yields approximately 100,000 clones, of which roughly 88% are seen a single time; approximately 5% belongs to the top ten. The material sequenced was peripheral blood, taken on day 0 of AZD1222 vaccination. These receptors were taken from an adult in good health.

The genes are TRBV2 and TRBJ1-5; no reliable D call. Deletions cut 4 bases from V and 4 bases from J, with 11 bases between. Germline V gene data show CDR1 as SNHLY and CDR2 as FYNNEI. The CDR3 is 14 residues long. The CDR3 nucleotides are TGTGCCAGCAGTGGTGCTAGGGCGAATCAGCCCCAGCATTTT. It codes for CASSGARANQPQHF.

The CDR3 spells CASSGPLPPLHF. The CDR3 DNA reads TGTGCCAGCAGCGGGCCGCTTCCTCCCCTCCACTTT. The chain joins TRBV3-1 (or the pseudogene TRBV3-2) to TRBJ1-6; no clear D. The CDR3 runs to 12 residues. Germline V CDR1 and CDR2: LGHDT, YNNKEL (reference sequence). V lost 5 bases and J lost 13, with 12 bases in between.

The chain combines TRBV9 with TRBJ1-3; D remains unclear. Per the germline V gene, CDR1 is SGDLS and CDR2 is YYNGEE. V was pared by 6 bases and J by 0 bases, with 10 bases between. This CDR3 has 14 residues. The CDR3 loop reads CASTYGLSGNTIYF. CDR3 in DNA: TGTGCCAGCACCTACGGTCTCTCTGGAAACACCATATATTTT.

The chain couples TRBV19 to TRBJ2-7; TRBD1 or TRBD2 may be the D gene (6 bases each). The CDR3 length is 16 residues. The ends were cut back, 6 bases at V and 0 bases at J, with 18 bases in the middle. Germline lookup yields CDR1 LNHDA and CDR2 SQIVND (reference sequence). Here the CDR3 reads CASSLGGSLSSYEQYF. The DNA for the CDR3 is TGTGCCAGTAGCCTCGGGGGCAGCCTAAGCTCCTACGAGCAGTACTTC.

The chain has TRBV28 and TRBJ2-1, with 12 nucleotides matching TRBD2. The V segment lost 6 bases and the J segment 5 bases; nucleotides outside the gene matches: 5. This CDR3 is built from 15 residues. CDR1 and CDR2 (germline): MDHEN, SYDVKM. The CDR3 region is CASSPGLAGNNEQFF. The DNA of the CDR3 is TGTGCCAGCAGCCCGGGACTAGCGGGCAACAATGAGCAGTTCTTC.

The rearrangement uses TRBV12-3 or TRBV12-4 and TRBJ2-7; 9 bases are a match to TRBD1. The CDR3 spans 13 residues. The V segment lost 4 bases and the J segment 6 bases; nucleotides outside the gene matches: 4. The CDR3 loop is CASSWTGDGEQYF. CDR3 nucleotides: TGTGCCAGCAGTTGGACAGGGGACGGCGAGCAGTACTTC.

The chain is built from TRBV24-1 and TRBJ1-2; possible D gene TRBD1, 5 bases. This CDR3 has 15 amino acids. Trimming took off 2 bases at V and 9 bases at J, with 18 bases between the two ends. Looked up from germline, CDR1 is KGHDR and CDR2 is SFDVKD. The CDR3 sequence is CATSDSGTVQSSYTF. CDR3 nucleotide sequence: TGTGCCACCAGTGATTCCGGGACGGTCCAGTCTAGCTACACCTTC.

J is TRBJ2-2 and V is TRBV7-2, with TRBD1 as a possible D gene (6 bases). CDR1 is SGHTA, CDR2 FQGNSA, per germline. This CDR3 has 15 amino acids. Trimming shortened V by 4 bases and J by 2 bases, and 11 bases separated the two germline ends. CDR3 DNA sequence: TGTGCCAGCAGCTCTCTACAGGGAAACACCGGGGAGCTGTTTTTT. It codes for CASSSLQGNTGELFF.

The V call is TRBV12-3 or TRBV12-4, the J call TRBJ2-1; D unclear. The CDR3 is 12 amino acids. Trimming removed 2 bases at V and 10 bases at J, with 9 bases between. The CDR3 bases are TGTGCCAGCAGTTTAATAGGCCGGGAGCAGTTCTTC. Amino acids: CASSLIGREQFF.

This clone occurred once. The rearrangement uses TRBV11-2 and TRBJ1-2; D is unclear. Trimming left V 4 bases short and J 4 bases short, with 10 bases between. Germline V gene data show CDR1 as SGHAT and CDR2 as FQNNGV. This CDR3 region has 13 residues. This CDR3 reads CASSSAGAYGYTF. The CDR3 DNA follows: TGTGCCAGCAGCTCGGCAGGAGCCTATGGCTACACCTTC.

J is TRBJ1-4 and V is TRBV6-5; D gene ambiguous. The CDR3 runs 15 residues. The V end lost 0 bases, the J end lost 7 bases, and 12 bases lay between the germline ends. The germline CDR1 and CDR2 sequences are MNHEY and SVGAGI. The CDR3: CASSYSISLGEKLFF. CDR3 nucleotides: TGTGCCAGCAGTTACTCAATTTCGTTGGGTGAAAAACTGTTTTTT.

This chain links TRBV7-2 with TRBJ1-5, with 8 bases aligning to TRBD1. Per germline, CDR1 SGHTA and CDR2 FQGNSA. After removal of 6 bases from V and 0 bases from J, the junction contained 4 bases not matched to a gene. The CDR3 consists of 15 residues. The CDR3 DNA reads TGTGCCAGCAGTCCGGACAGGGCTAGCAATCAGCCCCAGCATTTT. It translates to CASSPDRASNQPQHF.

The chain's CDR3 is CARSGRGIYGYTF. In DNA, the CDR3 is TGTGCCAGAAGCGGCCGGGGGATCTATGGCTACACCTTC. The V call is TRBV5-3, the J call TRBJ1-2, with a possible D match to TRBD1 (5 bases). TRBV5-3 is an open reading frame whose function is uncertain. This CDR3 region has 13 residues. The V end lost 4 bases, the J end lost 4 bases, and 11 bases lay between the germline ends.

The V and J genes are TRBV27 and TRBJ2-7, with 9 bases lining up with TRBD2. Trimming cost V 5 bases and J 1 base; bases outside gene matches: 24. CDR3 size: 21 residues. The germline gives CDR1 MNHEY, CDR2 SMNVEV (reference sequence). CDR3 nucleotide sequence: TGTGCCAGCAGTCACAAGACCGCCGGGACTAGCAGATTGTATAGGTCCTACGAGCAGTACTTC. It specifies CASSHKTAGTSRLYRSYEQYF.

The chain's CDR3 is CASSRQYGYTF. The CDR3 nucleotides read TGTGCCAGCAGTAGACAGTATGGCTACACCTTC. This chain joins TRBV6-5 and TRBJ1-2, with D perhaps matching TRBD1 (5 bases). The germline V and J ends were trimmed by 5 bases and 5 bases, with 6 bases remaining between them. Germline CDR1 MNHEY, CDR2 SVGAGI. The CDR3 covers 11 residues.

This clone showed up just once. CDR3 nucleotide sequence: TGTGCCAGGTCGGGGGCTACTGAAAAACTGTTTTTT. Protein sequence: CARSGATEKLFF. This chain uses TRBV2 with TRBJ1-4; perhaps TRBD1 as D (6 bases). The V and J ends lost 9 bases and 7 bases respectively, with 12 bases between them. The CDR3 length is 12 residues. Germline V gene sequence: CDR1 SNHLY, CDR2 FYNNEI.

This clone has only a few counts. This chain joins TRBV10-1 and TRBJ2-1; tentative D call: TRBD2 (5 bases). The germline gives CDR1 WNHNN, CDR2 SYGVQD (reference sequence). The germline V and J ends were trimmed by 5 bases and 7 bases, with 12 bases remaining between them. The CDR3 consists of 13 residues. The CDR3 reads CASSRGSWNEQFF. As DNA, the CDR3 is TGCGCCAGCAGTAGAGGGAGTTGGAATGAGCAGTTCTTC.

V gene TRBV19 combines with J gene TRBJ2-1; 7 positions match TRBD1. V lost 4 bases to trimming and J lost 13 bases; unmatched junction nucleotides: 10. Germline V gene data show CDR1 as LNHDA and CDR2 as SQIVND (reference sequence). The CDR3 is 13 residues long. CDR3 sequence reads: CASSSRQGREQFF. In DNA, the CDR3 is TGTGCCAGTAGTAGCCGACAGGGAAGGGAACAGTTCTTC.

This clone was detected only once. The chain combines TRBV18 with TRBJ1-5; 8 bases fit TRBD1. CDR1 KGHSH and CDR2 LQKENI come from the germline V gene. V trimming: 4 bases; J trimming: 7 bases; junction bases outside the gene matches: 6. The CDR3 runs to 14 residues. The CDR3 nucleotides are TGTGCCAGCTCACTCACGACAGGGGTACAGCCCCAGCATTTT. This translates into CASSLTTGVQPQHF.